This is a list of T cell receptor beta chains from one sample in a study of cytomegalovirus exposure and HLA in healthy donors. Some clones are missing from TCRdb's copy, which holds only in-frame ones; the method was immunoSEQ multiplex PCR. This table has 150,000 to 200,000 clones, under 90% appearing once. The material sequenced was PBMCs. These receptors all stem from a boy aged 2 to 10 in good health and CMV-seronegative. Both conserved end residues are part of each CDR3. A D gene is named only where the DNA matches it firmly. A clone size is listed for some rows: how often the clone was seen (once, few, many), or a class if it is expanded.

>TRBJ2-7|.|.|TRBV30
TGTGCCTGGACCCAACAGGGTCTAAACGAGCAGTACTTC
CAWTQQGLNEQYF
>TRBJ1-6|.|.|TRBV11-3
TGTGCCAGCAGATTGCCCAGGGGAAGGTATAATTCACCCCTCCACTTT
CASRLPRGRYNSPLHF
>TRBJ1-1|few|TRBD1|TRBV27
TGTGCCAGCAGTCCGGACAGGGTATGGAGCACTGAAGCTTTCTTT
CASSPDRVWSTEAFF
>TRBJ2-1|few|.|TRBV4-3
TGCGCCAGCAGCCATATCCGGGAACACAATGAGCAGTTCTTC
CASSHIREHNEQFF
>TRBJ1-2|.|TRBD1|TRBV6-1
TGTGCCGGAGGGACAGGAGTTAACTATGGCTACACCTTC
CAGGTGVNYGYTF
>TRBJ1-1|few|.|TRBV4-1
TGCGCCAGCAGCCAGTCCTCTTCGGAGGGGCGGATGACTTTCTTT
CASSQSSSEGRMTFF
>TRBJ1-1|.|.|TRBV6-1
TGTGCCAGCAGGACGACAACACCCACTGAAGCTTTCTTT
CASRTTTPTEAFF
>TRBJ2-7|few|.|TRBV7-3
TGTGCCAGCAGCTTAGGGCCGTCCTACGAGCAGTACTTC
CASSLGPSYEQYF
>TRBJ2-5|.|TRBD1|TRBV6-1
TGTGCCAGCAGCCTCGACAGGGGAGAGACCCAGTACTTC
CASSLDRGETQYF
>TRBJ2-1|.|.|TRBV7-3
TGTGCCAGCAGCTTACGGGGGACAGCGTCCTACAATGAGCAGTTCTTC
CASSLRGTASYNEQFF
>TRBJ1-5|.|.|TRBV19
TGTGCCAGTAGTTCATTGGGGGGGTATAGCAATCAGCCCCAGCATTTT
CASSSLGGYSNQPQHF
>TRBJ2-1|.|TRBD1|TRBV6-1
TGTGCCAGCAGTGCCCGGACAGGGATATACAATGAGCAGTTCTTC
CASSARTGIYNEQFF
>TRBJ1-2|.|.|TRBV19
TGTGCCACCACCTCCCGGGGGGAGGAGCTTTATGGCTACACCTTC
CATTSRGEELYGYTF
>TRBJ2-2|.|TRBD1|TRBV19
TGTGCCAGTAGACTCACCGGGACAGGGGACACCGGGGAGCTGTTTTTT
CASRLTGTGDTGELFF
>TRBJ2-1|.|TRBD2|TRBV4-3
TGCGCCAGCAGCCGGGGTAGCGGGGGGGCCGCTGAGCAGTTCTTC
CASSRGSGGAAEQFF
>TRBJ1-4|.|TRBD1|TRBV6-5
TGTGCCAGCAGTTACTCCGGGACAGGGTTTGAAAAACTGTTTTTT
CASSYSGTGFEKLFF
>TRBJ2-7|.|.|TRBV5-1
TGCGCCAGCAGCTATGACGGGGGTCTTTCCTACGAGCAGTACTTC
CASSYDGGLSYEQYF
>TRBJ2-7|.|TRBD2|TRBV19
TGTGCCAGTAGTAACCGAGGACTAGACGAGCAGTACTTC
CASSNRGLDEQYF
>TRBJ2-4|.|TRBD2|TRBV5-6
TGTGCCAGCAGCTTGGAGGCCCGTACTAGCGCTCCAGCCAAAAACATTCAGTACTTC
CASSLEARTSAPAKNIQYF
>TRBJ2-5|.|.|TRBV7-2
TGTGCCAGCAGCTCCGACTACGCAGAGACCCAGTACTTC
CASSSDYAETQYF
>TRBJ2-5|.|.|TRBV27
TGTGCCAGCAGTCTTGTACGAGGAGAGACCCAGTACTTC
CASSLVRGETQYF
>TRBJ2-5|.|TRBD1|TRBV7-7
TGTGCTAGCAGCCCCCCAGGACAGGGGGTTTGGTACCAGTACTTC
CASSPPGQGVWYQYF
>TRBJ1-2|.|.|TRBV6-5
TGTGCCAGCAGTTACGACAGGAACTATGGCTACACCTTC
CASSYDRNYGYTF
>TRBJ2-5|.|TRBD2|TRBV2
TGTGCCAGCAGGGGGGGGGAGACCCAGTACTTC
CASRGGETQYF
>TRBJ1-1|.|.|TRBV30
TGTGCCTGGAGCGAACATCAGAACACTGAAGCTTTCTTT
CAWSEHQNTEAFF
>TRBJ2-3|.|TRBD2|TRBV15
TGTGCCACCAGCAGGCCACTAGCGGGGGGATCAGATACGCAGTATTTT
CATSRPLAGGSDTQYF
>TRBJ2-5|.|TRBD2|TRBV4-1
TGCGCCAGCAGCCAGGGCCTCCTGACTAGCCGAATCTTCGGGACCCAGTACTTC
CASSQGLLTSRIFGTQYF
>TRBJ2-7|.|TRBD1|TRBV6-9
TGTGCCAGCAGTTATTCGAAAACAGGGGGGCATGGCTACGAGCAGTACTTC
CASSYSKTGGHGYEQYF
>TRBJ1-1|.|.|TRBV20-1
TGCAGTGCTACGGAAGCTTTCTTT
CSATEAFF
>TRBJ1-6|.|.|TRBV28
TGTGCCAGCACCCCAAGGGGCGAGACCTATAATTCACCCCTCCACTTT
CASTPRGETYNSPLHF
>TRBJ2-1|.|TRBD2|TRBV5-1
TGCGCCAGCAGACTCCGCGGGGGGTACTCCTACAATGAGCAGTTCTTC
CASRLRGGYSYNEQFF
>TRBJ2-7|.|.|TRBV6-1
.
CASSSSGYEQYF
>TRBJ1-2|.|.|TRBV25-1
TGTGCCAGCAGTGCTGCAGGGCTCCCAAATGGCTACACCTTC
CASSAAGLPNGYTF
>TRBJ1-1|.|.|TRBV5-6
TGTGCCAGCAGCTACAGGGTGGGGTACACTGAAGCTTTCTTT
CASSYRVGYTEAFF
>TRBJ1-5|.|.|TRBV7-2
TGTGCCAGCAGCTACAACAAGAATCAGCCCCAGCATTTT
CASSYNKNQPQHF
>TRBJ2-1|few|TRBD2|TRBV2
TGTGCCAGCAGTCTAGAGACTAGCGCCTACTCCTACAATGAGCAGTTCTTC
CASSLETSAYSYNEQFF
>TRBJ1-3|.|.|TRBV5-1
TGCGCCAGCAGCTTGCCGGAGGGTTCTTCTGGAAACACCATATATTTT
CASSLPEGSSGNTIYF
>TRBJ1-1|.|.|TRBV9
TGTGCCAGCAGCGCCCCCGCGAGCGGGGACACTGAAGCTTTCTTT
CASSAPASGDTEAFF
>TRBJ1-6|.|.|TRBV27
TGTGCCAGCAGGGGAGGTCCCCAGGGTAATTCACCCCTCCACTTT
CASRGGPQGNSPLHF
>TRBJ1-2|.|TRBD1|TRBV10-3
TGTGCCACGCCTATTTCGGGACAGGCCTATGGCTACACCTTC
CATPISGQAYGYTF
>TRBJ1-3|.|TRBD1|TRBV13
TGTGCCAGCAGCGCCCAGGGGGCCCTGCGGAACACCATATATTTT
CASSAQGALRNTIYF
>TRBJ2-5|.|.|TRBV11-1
TGTGCCAGCAGCTTACAGGAAGGCCACCAAGAGACCCAGTACTTC
CASSLQEGHQETQYF
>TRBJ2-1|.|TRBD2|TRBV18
TGTGCCAGCTCACCATCTACTAGCGGGGGTAATGAGCAGTTCTTC
CASSPSTSGGNEQFF
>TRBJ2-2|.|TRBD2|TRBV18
TGTGCCAGCTCACCACCTAGCGGGGGGACGAACACCGGGGAGCTGTTTTTT
CASSPPSGGTNTGELFF
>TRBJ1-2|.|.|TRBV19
TGTGCCAGTAAAGTCCGGGGAGACTTCTATGGCTACACCTTC
CASKVRGDFYGYTF
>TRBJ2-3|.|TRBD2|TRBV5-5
TGTGCCAGCAGCTTGAGGGTAGCGGGGGAGGCGCAGTATTTT
CASSLRVAGEAQYF
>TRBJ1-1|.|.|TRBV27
TGTGCCAGTAGAACAGGCTACCAGAACACTGAAGCTTTCTTT
CASRTGYQNTEAFF
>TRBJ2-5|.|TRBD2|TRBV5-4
TGTGCCAGCAGCCCGGGCGGGACTAGCGGCGAAGAGACCCAGTACTTC
CASSPGGTSGEETQYF